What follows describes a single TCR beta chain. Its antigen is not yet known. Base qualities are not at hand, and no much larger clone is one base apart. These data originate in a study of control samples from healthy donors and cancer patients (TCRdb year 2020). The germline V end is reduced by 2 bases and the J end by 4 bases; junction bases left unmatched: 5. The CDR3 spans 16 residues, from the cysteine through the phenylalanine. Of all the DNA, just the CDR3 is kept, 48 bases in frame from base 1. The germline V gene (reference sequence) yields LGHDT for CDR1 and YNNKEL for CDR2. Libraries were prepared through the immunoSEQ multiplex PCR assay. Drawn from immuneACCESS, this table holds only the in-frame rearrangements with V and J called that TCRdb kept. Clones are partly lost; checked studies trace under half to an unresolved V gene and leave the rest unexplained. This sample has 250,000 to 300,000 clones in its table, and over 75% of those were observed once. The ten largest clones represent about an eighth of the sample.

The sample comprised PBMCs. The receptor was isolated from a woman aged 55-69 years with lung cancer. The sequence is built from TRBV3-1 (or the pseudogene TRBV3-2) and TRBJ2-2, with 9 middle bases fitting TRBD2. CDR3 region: CASSQLGGGVTGELFF. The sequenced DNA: TGTGCCAGCAGCCAACTTGGCGGGGGGGTCACCGGGGAGCTGTTTTTT.